Listed below are T cell receptor beta chains from one sample, sequenced in a study of cytomegalovirus exposure and HLA in healthy donors. Sequencing used immunoSEQ multiplex PCR; TCRdb keeps in-frame clones, though not all of them. The sample records approximately 170,000 clones, about 80% being singletons. The sequenced sample consisted of PBMCs. These receptors all stem from a man between 18 and 35 years old in good health and CMV-seropositive. Both conserved end residues are part of each CDR3. D genes are given only for firm matches. Clone size is not always given. Where it is, it says once, few, many or a class for expanded clones.

NA	TRBV5-4	NA	TRBJ2-4	TGTGCCAGCAGCGGAGAGGTGGGGGAGGTCATTCAGTACTTC	CASSGEVGEVIQYF
TRBD2	TRBV4-3	once	TRBJ2-1	TGCGCCAGCAGCCAAGGGACTAGCGGGGATAGCTCCTACAATGAGCAGTTCTTC	CASSQGTSGDSSYNEQFF
NA	TRBV9	NA	TRBJ2-1	TGTGCCAGCAGCGTAGATTCAGGGCGGTACAATGAGCAGTTCTTC	CASSVDSGRYNEQFF
NA	TRBV7-2	NA	TRBJ2-1	TGTGCCAGCAGCTCCGACTCGAGCTCCTACAATGAGCAGTTCTTC	CASSSDSSSYNEQFF
NA	TRBV27	NA	TRBJ1-2	TGTGCCAGCAGTTTTGCCGCCGGGAACTATGGCTACACCTTC	CASSFAAGNYGYTF
NA	TRBV9	once	TRBJ1-1	TGTGCCAGCAGCGTCAGTGGGGGGACAGCTTTCTTT	CASSVSGGTAFF
TRBD1	TRBV18	NA	TRBJ1-1	TGTGCCAGCTCACCTACGGGACAGCTAGAAGCTTTCTTT	CASSPTGQLEAFF
TRBD1	TRBV10-1	NA	TRBJ1-3	TGCGCCAGCAGCGATACAGGGGGCTCTGGAAACACCATATATTTT	CASSDTGGSGNTIYF
NA	TRBV13	NA	TRBJ1-1	TGTGCCAGCAGCCCGACAGGGAACACTGAAGCTTTCTTT	CASSPTGNTEAFF
NA	TRBV6-5	NA	TRBJ1-1	TGTGCCAGCAGTTTTCGGGGTCTGGAAGGCACTGAAGCTTTCTTT	CASSFRGLEGTEAFF
TRBD1	TRBV7-9	few	TRBJ1-2	TGTGCCAGCAGCCACCCTCGCGACAGGGTCGATGGCTACACCTTC	CASSHPRDRVDGYTF
NA	TRBV7-9	few	TRBJ1-3	TGTGCCAGCAGCTTAGGTTCCTCCAAAGAGGCCATATATTTT	CASSLGSSKEAIYF
NA	TRBV6-6	few	TRBJ2-2	TGTGCTACCATCGCCGGAGGGCCCCACGGGGAGCTGTTTTTT	CATIAGGPHGELFF
NA	TRBV13	few	TRBJ1-2	TGTGCCAGCAGCTTCCTCGACTATGGCTACACCTTC	CASSFLDYGYTF
TRBD2	TRBV7-9	NA	TRBJ2-3	TGTGCCAGCAGCTCGGGACTAGCGGGAGATACGCAGTATTTT	CASSSGLAGDTQYF
NA	TRBV13	NA	TRBJ1-1	TGTGCCAGCAGCTTAGGCCAGGGGCCTGGTGAAGCTTTCTTT	CASSLGQGPGEAFF
NA	TRBV30	NA	TRBJ2-3	TGTGCCTGGAGATGGCCCGGGGGAGATACGCAGTATTTT	CAWRWPGGDTQYF
TRBD2	TRBV28	NA	TRBJ2-7	TGTGCCAGCAGTACCTGGGGGGGACTAGGGGCCGGCTACGAGCAGTACTTC	CASSTWGGLGAGYEQYF